A selection of T cell receptor beta chains follows, all from one sample in a study of identical twins. TCRdb passed the 5' RACE reads through MiXCR, listing each CDR3 protein once. The data show about 1.7 million distinct CDR3 sequences, with roughly a third seen just once and about 0.27% held by the top ten. The sequencing sample was made of cord blood. Every receptor here comes from a newborn girl in good health. The CDR3 runs from the conserved cysteine through the conserved F or W. The D gene is left open where the match is weak. Expanded clones get a size class; other rows say once, few or many, or leave the size out.

abundance,d_gene,v_gene,j_gene,CDR3aa,CDR3nt
NA,TRBD2,TRBV20-1,TRBJ2-1,CSARPRPSGYNEQFF,TGCAGTGCTAGACCCCGGCCTAGCGGCTACAATGAGCAGTTCTTC
NA,TRBD1,TRBV9,TRBJ2-5,CASSPGTGKTQYF,TGTGCCAGCAGCCCGGGGACAGGGAAGACCCAGTACTTC
NA,NA,TRBV20-1,TRBJ2-1,CGELASSYNEQFF,TGCGGTGAACTAGCCAGCTCCTACAATGAGCAGTTCTTC
many,NA,TRBV12-3/TRBV12-4,TRBJ1-4,CASPPPRNEKLFF,TGTGCCAGCCCTCCTCCTCGGAATGAAAAACTGTTTTTT
few,TRBD1,TRBV9,TRBJ1-1,CASSVDRDRGQTEAFF,TGTGCCAGCAGCGTTGACCGGGACAGGGGGCAGACTGAAGCTTTCTTT
NA,TRBD2,TRBV6-2/TRBV6-3,TRBJ2-7,CASSYTVAGSSYNEQYF,TGTGCCAGCAGTTACACTGTAGCGGGCAGTTCCTACAATGAGCAGTACTTC
many,NA,TRBV29-1,TRBJ2-3,CSVEEIDTQYF,TGCAGCGTTGAAGAAATAGATACGCAGTATTTT
once,NA,TRBV28,TRBJ2-1,CASSLKGGGRFF,TGTGCCAGCAGTTTAAAGGGGGGCGGCAGGTTCTTC
few,TRBD2,TRBV11-1,TRBJ2-3,CASSLALVAGVGDTQYF,TGTGCCAGCAGCTTAGCGCTTGTAGCGGGAGTCGGAGATACGCAGTATTTT
few,TRBD1,TRBV6-5,TRBJ1-1,CASSPDRGVNTEAFF,TGTGCCAGCAGCCCGGACAGGGGCGTCAACACTGAAGCTTTCTTT
NA,TRBD2,TRBV27,TRBJ2-1,CASSYSIAGGYNEQFF,TGTGCCAGCAGTTACTCAATAGCGGGAGGCTACAATGAGCAGTTCTTC
few,NA,TRBV13,TRBJ2-1,CASSLFLGPSYNEQFF,TGTGCCAGCAGCTTGTTTTTGGGGCCCTCCTACAATGAGCAGTTCTTC
few,TRBD2,TRBV27,TRBJ2-3,CASRNMPASGTDTQYF,TGTGCCAGCCGCAATATGCCGGCTAGCGGAACAGATACGCAGTATTTT
NA,NA,TRBV20-1,TRBJ1-4,CSVVDSSNEKLFF,TGCAGTGTTGTGGACAGCTCTAATGAAAAACTGTTTTTT
NA,TRBD2,TRBV5-1,TRBJ2-4,CASSRTSGENIQYF,TGCGCCAGCAGCAGGACTAGCGGAGAAAACATTCAGTACTTC
NA,NA,TRBV24-1,TRBJ2-7,CATSEGPYEQYF,TGTGCCACCAGTGAGGGACCCTACGAGCAGTACTTC
many,NA,TRBV10-3,TRBJ2-3,CATTTGPTDTQYF,TGTGCCACCACGACCGGGCCCACAGATACGCAGTATTTT
NA,NA,TRBV7-6,TRBJ2-1,CASSPRKPYNEQFF,TGTGCCAGCAGCCCCAGAAAACCCTACAATGAGCAGTTCTTC
few,NA,TRBV3-1,TRBJ2-7,CASSQRGTNEQYF,TGTGCCAGCAGCCAACGAGGCACCAACGAGCAGTACTTC
NA,NA,TRBV29-1,TRBJ2-7,CSPPTYEQYF,TGCAGCCCCCCCACCTACGAGCAGTACTTC
NA,TRBD2,TRBV5-1,TRBJ2-3,CASSFGTSLADTQYF,TGCGCCAGCAGCTTTGGGACTAGTCTGGCAGATACGCAGTATTTT
NA,NA,TRBV3-1,TRBJ1-1,CAISQSYQQTEAFF,TGTGCCATCAGCCAATCATATCAACAGACTGAAGCTTTCTTT
NA,TRBD2,TRBV5-1,TRBJ2-7,CASSSLSGGGSYEQYF,TGCGCCAGCAGCTCCCTTAGCGGGGGCGGATCCTACGAGCAGTACTTC
NA,TRBD2,TRBV10-3,TRBJ2-5,CAIGLAGGEPQETQYF,TGTGCGATCGGACTAGCGGGGGGAGAACCCCAAGAGACCCAGTACTTC
NA,TRBD2,TRBV4-2,TRBJ2-5,CASSQELAGGTGLETQYF,TGTGCCAGCAGCCAAGAACTAGCGGGAGGGACAGGCTTAGAGACCCAGTACTTC
NA,NA,TRBV11-2,TRBJ2-1,CASRGLARRYNEQFF,TGTGCCAGCAGGGGTCTAGCGCGGCGCTACAATGAGCAGTTCTTC
NA,TRBD1,TRBV4-1,TRBJ2-3,CASSHRPKGQGADTQYF,TGCGCCAGCAGCCACCGCCCGAAGGGACAGGGGGCAGATACGCAGTATTTT
NA,NA,TRBV20-1,TRBJ2-1,CSARGGTYYNEQFF,TGCAGTGCTAGAGGAGGGACCTACTACAATGAGCAGTTCTTC
NA,TRBD1,TRBV10-3,TRBJ1-1,CAISVNDRGGTEAFF,TGTGCCATCAGTGTCAATGACAGGGGCGGCACTGAAGCTTTCTTT
few,TRBD1,TRBV12-3/TRBV12-4,TRBJ1-1,CASRQNRQGGTEAFF,TGTGCCAGCAGGCAAAATCGACAGGGGGGAACTGAAGCTTTCTTT
NA,NA,TRBV10-1,TRBJ2-7,CASSEGLIYEQYF,TGCGCCAGCAGTGAGGGACTTATCTACGAGCAGTACTTC
few,NA,TRBV15,TRBJ2-4,CATSRALGRSDIQYF,TGTGCCACCAGCAGAGCATTGGGCAGGTCGGACATTCAGTACTTC
NA,NA,TRBV6-6,TRBJ1-6,CASSYGERSPLHF,TGTGCCAGCAGTTACGGGGAACGTTCACCCCTCCACTTT
few,NA,TRBV20-1,TRBJ2-1,CSASIVGNEQFF,TGCAGTGCTAGTATCGTTGGCAATGAGCAGTTCTTC
NA,NA,TRBV5-1,TRBJ2-3,CASSLGQGPSGISTDTQYF,TGCGCCAGCAGCTTGGGACAGGGCCCCAGCGGGATTAGCACAGATACGCAGTATTTT
NA,TRBD2,TRBV19,TRBJ2-3,CASSQKREWGTDTQYF,TGTGCCAGTAGTCAAAAGCGGGAGTGGGGCACAGATACGCAGTATTTT
few,TRBD1,TRBV3-1,TRBJ1-2,CASSQDSLGQDYGYTF,TGTGCCAGCAGCCAAGACTCGCTGGGACAGGACTATGGCTACACCTTC
NA,NA,TRBV28,TRBJ1-5,CASNTGNQPQHF,TGTGCCAGCAACACAGGGAATCAGCCCCAGCATTTT
NA,NA,TRBV6-1,TRBJ1-4,CASSDRRGTTTNEKLFF,TGTGCCAGCAGTGATCGGAGAGGGACAACAACTAATGAAAAACTGTTTTTT
NA,NA,TRBV10-3,TRBJ2-3,CAISEADYTGTQYF,TGTGCCATCAGTGAGGCTGACTACACAGGTACGCAGTATTTT
NA,TRBD2,TRBV20-1,TRBJ2-7,CSAISGGRYEQYF,TGCAGTGCTATAAGCGGGGGGAGGTACGAGCAGTACTTC
many,NA,TRBV7-2,TRBJ2-3,CASSLDFVGDTQYF,TGTGCCAGCAGCTTAGATTTTGTGGGAGATACGCAGTATTTT
few,TRBD2,TRBV29-1,TRBJ2-1,CSVDGGAYNEQFF,TGCAGCGTTGACGGGGGGGCCTACAATGAGCAGTTCTTC
NA,NA,TRBV28,TRBJ2-7,CASSFGEAYNGQYF,TGTGCCAGCAGTTTCGGCGAAGCCTACAATGGGCAGTACTTC
many,NA,TRBV6-6,TRBJ1-2,CASSYRQVTNYGYTF,TGTGCCAGCAGTTACCGGCAGGTGACTAACTATGGCTACACCTTC
few,NA,TRBV5-1,TRBJ2-7,CTSSLGYEQYF,TGCACCAGCAGCCTAGGGTATGAGCAGTACTTC
NA,NA,TRBV28,TRBJ2-5,CASTVGRGRETQYF,TGTGCCAGCACGGTCGGGCGGGGAAGAGAGACCCAGTACTTC
NA,TRBD2,TRBV5-5,TRBJ2-3,CASSPGTGTSADTQYF,TGTGCCAGCAGCCCTGGCACCGGGACTAGCGCAGATACGCAGTATTTT
few,TRBD1,TRBV6-6,TRBJ1-2,CASSFSGQGVPRDTF,TGTGCCAGCAGTTTCTCCGGACAGGGAGTCCCTAGGGACACCTTC
once,TRBD1,TRBV20-1,TRBJ1-1,CSARVGTGWNTEAFF,TGCAGTGCTAGAGTCGGGACAGGCTGGAACACTGAAGCTTTCTTT
NA,TRBD2,TRBV12-3/TRBV12-4,TRBJ2-1,CASSPFPGLGNEQFF,TGTGCCAGCAGTCCGTTCCCGGGACTAGGCAATGAGCAGTTCTTC
NA,TRBD1,TRBV11-2,TRBJ2-3,CASSPRTGLRGDTQYF,TGTGCCAGCAGCCCGCGGACAGGTCTAAGGGGTGATACGCAGTATTTT
few,TRBD2,TRBV7-2,TRBJ2-1,CASSLGLVIYNEQFF,TGTGCCAGCAGCTTGGGACTAGTAATTTACAATGAGCAGTTCTTC
NA,TRBD1,TRBV5-6,TRBJ1-4,CASSRGQYATNEKLFF,TGTGCCAGCAGCCGGGGACAGTATGCAACTAATGAAAAACTGTTTTTT
NA,NA,TRBV20-1,TRBJ1-1,CSARDQRGVNTEAFF,TGCAGTGCTAGAGATCAACGGGGGGTGAACACTGAAGCTTTCTTT